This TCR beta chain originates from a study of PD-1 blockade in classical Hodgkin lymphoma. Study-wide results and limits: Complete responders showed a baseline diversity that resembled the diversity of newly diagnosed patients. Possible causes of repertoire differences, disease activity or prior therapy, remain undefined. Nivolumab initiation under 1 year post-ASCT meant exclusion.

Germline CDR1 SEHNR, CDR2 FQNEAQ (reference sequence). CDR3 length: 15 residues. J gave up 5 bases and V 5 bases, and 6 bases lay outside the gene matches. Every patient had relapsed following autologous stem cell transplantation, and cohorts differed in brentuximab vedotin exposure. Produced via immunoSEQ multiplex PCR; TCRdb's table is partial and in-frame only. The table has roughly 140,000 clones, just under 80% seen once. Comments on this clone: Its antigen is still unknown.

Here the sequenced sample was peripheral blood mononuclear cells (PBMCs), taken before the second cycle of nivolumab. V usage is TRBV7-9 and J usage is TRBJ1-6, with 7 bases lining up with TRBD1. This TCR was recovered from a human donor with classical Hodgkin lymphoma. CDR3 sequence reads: CASSRRDSNNSPLHF. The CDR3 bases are TGTGCCAGCAGCCGTCGGGACAGTAATAATTCACCCCTCCACTTT.